This entry lists 9 T cell receptor beta chains sequenced from one sample in a study of vaccination and CD4 T cells after COVID-19. No antigen is known for these receptors. Treatment here: roughly nine-day PBMC culture with coronavirus spike peptide pools or control peptides (ViraFEST assay). Oncomine TCR Beta short-read sequencing was applied to DNA from cultured CD4+ T cells. Each CDR3 protein gets one entry after TCRdb re-called the PCR reads with MiXCR. The sample lists over 25,000 distinct CDR3 sequences, around 64% occurring once. The sample consisted of CD4+ T cells from blood, cultured in vitro, taken after SARS-CoV-2 vaccination. Every receptor here comes from a human donor who received a COVID-19 vaccine.

The J gene is TRBJ2-3, the V gene TRBV2; perhaps TRBD1 as D (5 bases). Trimming removed 5 bases from V and 2 bases from J, with 14 bases in between. There are 15 residues in the CDR3. The germline CDR1 and CDR2 sequences are SNHLY and FYNNEI. Here the CDR3 reads CASSRNQGSTDTQYF. Here the CDR3 DNA reads TGTGCCAGCAGTCGGAATCAGGGATCCACAGATACGCAGTATTTT.

V usage is TRBV15 and J usage is TRBJ2-7; D perhaps matches TRBD1 (5 bases). This CDR3 has 14 amino acids. Germline V gives CDR1 LNHNV, CDR2 YYDKDF (reference sequence). V lost 1 base and J lost 0, with 7 bases in between. The CDR3 DNA is TGTGCCACCAGCAGAGCTCAGGGCTCCTACGAGCAGTACTTC. This gives the protein CATSRAQGSYEQYF.

The V gene is TRBV5-6, the J gene TRBJ1-4, with 9 bases fitting TRBD1. The J segment lost 10 bases and the V segment lost 0 bases, leaving 4 bases of the junction unmatched. The CDR3 has 14 amino acids. CDR1 and CDR2 (germline): SGHDT, YYEEEE. CDR3 in amino acids: CASSLDRGQGKLFF. CDR3 sequence (DNA): TGTGCCAGCAGCTTGGACAGGGGGCAGGGAAAACTGTTTTTT.

The chain employs TRBV5-1 and TRBJ1-2; D remains unclear. The CDR3 consists of 15 residues. Germline values: CDR1 SGHRS, CDR2 YFSETQ. V lost 4 bases, J lost 3 bases, and 16 bases lay in between. CDR3 region: CASSPQLVGDYGYTF. The CDR3 nucleotides read TGCGCCAGCAGCCCGCAGTTGGTAGGCGACTATGGCTACACCTTC.

The genes are TRBV27 and TRBJ2-7, with D tentatively TRBD1 or TRBD2 (5 bases each). The CDR3 totals 15 residues. The germline CDR1 and CDR2 sequences are MNHEY and SMNVEV (reference sequence). Trimming pared 5 bases from V and 6 bases from J, leaving 20 bases between. CDR3 loop: CASSLNPGRSSEQYF. DNA for the CDR3: TGTGCCAGCAGTCTTAACCCGGGACGCTCAAGCGAGCAGTACTTC.

V is TRBV12-3 or TRBV12-4 and J is TRBJ2-3; 8 bases are a match to TRBD1. CDR3 length: 18 amino acids. The trim removed 1 base at V and 1 base at J, leaving 10 bases unmatched. CDR3 nucleotides: TGTGCCAGCAGTTTAGAGGTTGGGGCCAGGGGGCGCACAGATACGCAGTATTTT. Translation: CASSLEVGARGRTDTQYF.

The rearrangement links TRBV20-1 to TRBJ2-7; 10 positions match TRBD1. Trimming at V came to 5 bases and at J to 3 bases, leaving 7 bases not matched to a gene. Germline assignment: CDR1 DFQATT and CDR2 SNEGSKA (reference sequence). CDR3 length: 14 residues. The CDR3 DNA is TGCAGTGCTCGTCCCGGGACAGGGGACTACGAGCAGTACTTC. Protein product: CSARPGTGDYEQYF.

Only a few counts were recorded for this clonotype. The chain combines TRBV18 with TRBJ1-2; D may be TRBD1 (5 bases). V gave up 4 bases and J gave up 7 bases, with 19 bases separating them. The length of the CDR3 is 15 residues. Looked up from germline, CDR1 is KGHSH and CDR2 is LQKENI. Here the CDR3 DNA reads TGTGCCAGCTCACGGACGGGGGTAGCCGGAGGTGGCTACACCTTC. It encodes CASSRTGVAGGGYTF.

The chain couples TRBV5-4 to TRBJ1-6, with a possible D match to TRBD1 (6 bases). Trimming took off 1 base at V and 8 bases at J, with 13 bases between the two ends. The V gene's germline CDR1 is SGHNT and CDR2 YYREEE (reference sequence). This CDR3 region has 15 residues. The CDR3 sequence is CASSLLSGVDSPLHF. Here the CDR3 DNA reads TGTGCCAGCAGCTTGTTGTCAGGGGTGGATTCACCCCTCCACTTT.